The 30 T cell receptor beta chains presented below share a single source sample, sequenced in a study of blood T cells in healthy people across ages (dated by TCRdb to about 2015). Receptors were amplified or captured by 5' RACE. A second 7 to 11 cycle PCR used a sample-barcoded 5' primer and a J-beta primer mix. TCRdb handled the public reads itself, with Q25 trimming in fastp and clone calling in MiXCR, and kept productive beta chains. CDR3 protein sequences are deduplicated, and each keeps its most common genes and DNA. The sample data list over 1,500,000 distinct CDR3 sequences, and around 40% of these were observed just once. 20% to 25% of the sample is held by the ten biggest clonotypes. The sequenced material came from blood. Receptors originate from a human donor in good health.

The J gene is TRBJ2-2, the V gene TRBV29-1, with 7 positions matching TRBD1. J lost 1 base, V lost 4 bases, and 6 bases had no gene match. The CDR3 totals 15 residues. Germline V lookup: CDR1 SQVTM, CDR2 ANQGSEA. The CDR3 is CSVGSGTENTGELFF. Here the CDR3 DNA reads TGCAGCGTTGGATCCGGGACAGAGAACACCGGGGAGCTGTTTTTT.

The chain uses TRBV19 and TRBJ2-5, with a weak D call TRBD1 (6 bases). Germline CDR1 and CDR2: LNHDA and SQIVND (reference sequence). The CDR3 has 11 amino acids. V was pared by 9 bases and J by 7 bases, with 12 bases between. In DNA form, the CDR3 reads TGTGCCAGCGGGGCGACAGGGACCCAGTACTTC. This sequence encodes CASGATGTQYF.

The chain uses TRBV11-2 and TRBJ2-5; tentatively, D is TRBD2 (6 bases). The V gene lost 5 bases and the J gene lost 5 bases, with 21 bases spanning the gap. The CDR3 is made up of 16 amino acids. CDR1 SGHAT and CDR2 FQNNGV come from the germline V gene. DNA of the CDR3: TGTGCCAGCAGCCCTCGTGGGGCGGGGTTAGTCGAGACCCAGTACTTC. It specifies CASSPRGAGLVETQYF.

The CDR3 coding sequence is TGTGCCAGCAGCTTATACGGTGCGACCTATAGCACAGATACGCAGTATTTT. Amino acid sequence: CASSLYGATYSTDTQYF. The rearrangement links TRBV7-2 to TRBJ2-3; D is uncertain. CDR1 and CDR2 from the germline V gene are SGHTA and FQGNSA. Trimming took 2 bases from V and 0 from J, leaving 15 bases between them. The CDR3 length is 17 residues.

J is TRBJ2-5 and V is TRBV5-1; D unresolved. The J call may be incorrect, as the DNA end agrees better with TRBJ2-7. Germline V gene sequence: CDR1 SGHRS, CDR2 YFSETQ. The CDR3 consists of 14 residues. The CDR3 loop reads CASSLDTLPYEQYF. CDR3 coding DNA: TGCGCCAGCAGCTTGGATACACTACCATACGAGCAGTACTTC.

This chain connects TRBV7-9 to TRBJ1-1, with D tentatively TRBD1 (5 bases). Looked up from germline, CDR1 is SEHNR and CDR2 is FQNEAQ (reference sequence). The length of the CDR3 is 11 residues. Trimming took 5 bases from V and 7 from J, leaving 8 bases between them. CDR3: CASSKGFEAFF. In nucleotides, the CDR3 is TGTGCCAGCAGCAAGGGGTTTGAAGCTTTCTTT.

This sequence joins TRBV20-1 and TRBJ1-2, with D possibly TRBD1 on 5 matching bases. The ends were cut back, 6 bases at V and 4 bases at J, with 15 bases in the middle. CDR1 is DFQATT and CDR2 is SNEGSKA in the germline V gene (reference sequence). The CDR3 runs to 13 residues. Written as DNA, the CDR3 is TGCAGTGCCCCATGGGGCAGGAGCTATGGCTACACCTTC. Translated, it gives CSAPWGRSYGYTF.

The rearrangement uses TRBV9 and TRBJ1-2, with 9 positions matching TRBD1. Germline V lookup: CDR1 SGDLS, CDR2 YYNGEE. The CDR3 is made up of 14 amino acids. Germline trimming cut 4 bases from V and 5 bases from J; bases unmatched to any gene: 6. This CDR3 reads CASSRDRAWYGYTF. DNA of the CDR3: TGTGCCAGCAGCAGGGACAGGGCATGGTATGGCTACACCTTC.

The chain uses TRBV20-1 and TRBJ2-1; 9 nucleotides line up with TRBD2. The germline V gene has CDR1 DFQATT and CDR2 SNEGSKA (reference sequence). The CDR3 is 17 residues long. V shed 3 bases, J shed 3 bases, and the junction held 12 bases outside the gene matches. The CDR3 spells CSASVRRGGVIYNEQFF. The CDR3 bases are TGCAGTGCTAGTGTCCGGCGGGGGGGCGTTATCTACAATGAGCAGTTCTTC.

CDR3 sequence (DNA): TGTGCCAGCAGCTCCACTGTCGACAGGGGGCAAACTTACGAGCAGTACTTC. Its translation: CASSSTVDRGQTYEQYF. The chain employs TRBV3-1 and TRBJ2-7; 10 bases align to TRBD1. The germline V gene has CDR1 LGHDT and CDR2 YNNKEL (reference sequence). J gave up 4 bases and V 5 bases, and 14 bases lay outside the gene matches. The CDR3 is made up of 17 amino acids.

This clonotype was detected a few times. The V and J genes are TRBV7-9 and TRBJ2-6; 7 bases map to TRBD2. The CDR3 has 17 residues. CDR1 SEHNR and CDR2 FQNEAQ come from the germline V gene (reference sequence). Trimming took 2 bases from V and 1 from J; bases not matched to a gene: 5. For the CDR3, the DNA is TGTGCCAGCAGCTTACCGCGCGGGGGATCTGGGGCCAACGTCCTGACTTTC. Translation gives CASSLPRGGSGANVLTF.

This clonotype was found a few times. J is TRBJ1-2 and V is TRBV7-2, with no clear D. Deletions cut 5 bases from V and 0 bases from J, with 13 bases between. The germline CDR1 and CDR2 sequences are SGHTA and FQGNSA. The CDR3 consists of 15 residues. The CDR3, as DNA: TGTGCCAGCAGCGGAGGGTATCGAGCTAACTATGGCTACACCTTC. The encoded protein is CASSGGYRANYGYTF.

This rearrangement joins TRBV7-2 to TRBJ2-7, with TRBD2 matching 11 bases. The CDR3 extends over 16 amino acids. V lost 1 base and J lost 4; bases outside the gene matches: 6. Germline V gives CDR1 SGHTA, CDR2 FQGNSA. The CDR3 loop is CASSLGASGGYYEQYF. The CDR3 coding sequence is TGTGCCAGCAGCTTAGGGGCTAGCGGGGGGTATTACGAGCAGTACTTC.

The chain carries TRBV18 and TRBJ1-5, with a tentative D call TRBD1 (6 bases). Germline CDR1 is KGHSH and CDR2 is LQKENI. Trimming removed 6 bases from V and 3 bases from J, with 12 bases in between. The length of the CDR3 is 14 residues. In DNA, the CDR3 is TGTGCCAGCTCGGGGGCGCGGGACAATCAGCCCCAGCATTTT. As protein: CASSGARDNQPQHF.

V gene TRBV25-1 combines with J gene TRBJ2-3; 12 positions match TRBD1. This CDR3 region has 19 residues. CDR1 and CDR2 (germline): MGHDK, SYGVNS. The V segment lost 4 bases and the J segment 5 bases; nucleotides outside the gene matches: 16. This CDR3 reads CASSAIAHGGQGARDTQYF. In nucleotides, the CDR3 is TGTGCCAGCAGTGCCATAGCTCACGGGGGACAGGGGGCTAGAGATACGCAGTATTTT.

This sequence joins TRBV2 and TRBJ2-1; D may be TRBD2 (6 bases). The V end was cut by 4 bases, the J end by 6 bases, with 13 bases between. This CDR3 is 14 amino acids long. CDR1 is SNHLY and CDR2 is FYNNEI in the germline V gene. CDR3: CASSAQTGGNEQFF. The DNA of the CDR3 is TGTGCCAGCAGTGCCCAGACCGGGGGCAATGAGCAGTTCTTC. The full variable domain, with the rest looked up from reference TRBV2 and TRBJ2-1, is EPEVTQTPSHQVTQMGQEVILRCVPISNHLYFYWYRQILGQKVEFLVSFYNNEISEKSEIFDDQFSVERPDGSNFTLKIRSTKLEDSAMYFCASSAQTGGNEQFFGPGTRLTVL.

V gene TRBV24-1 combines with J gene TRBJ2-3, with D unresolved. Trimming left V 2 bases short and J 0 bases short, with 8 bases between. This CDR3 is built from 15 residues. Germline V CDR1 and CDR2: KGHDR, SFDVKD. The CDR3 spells CATSDWGRSTDTQYF. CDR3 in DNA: TGTGCCACCAGTGATTGGGGTCGGAGCACAGATACGCAGTATTTT.

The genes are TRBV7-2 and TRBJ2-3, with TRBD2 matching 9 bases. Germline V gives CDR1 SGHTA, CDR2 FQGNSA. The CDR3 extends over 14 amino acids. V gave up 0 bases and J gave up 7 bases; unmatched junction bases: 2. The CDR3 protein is CASSLALAGYTQYF. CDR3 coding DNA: TGTGCCAGCAGCTTAGCGCTAGCGGGATATACGCAGTATTTT.

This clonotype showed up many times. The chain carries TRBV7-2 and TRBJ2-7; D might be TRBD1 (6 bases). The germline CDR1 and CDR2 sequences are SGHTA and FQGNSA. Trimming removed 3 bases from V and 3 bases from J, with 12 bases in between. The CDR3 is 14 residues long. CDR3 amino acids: CASSLAADSYEQYF. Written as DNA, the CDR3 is TGTGCCAGCAGCTTGGCCGCGGACAGCTACGAGCAGTACTTC. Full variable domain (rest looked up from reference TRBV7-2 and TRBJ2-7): GAGVSQSPSNKVTEKGKDVELRCDPISGHTALYWYRQSLGQGLEFLIYFQGNSAPDKSGLPSDRFSAERTGGSVSTLTIQRTQQEDSAVYLCASSLAADSYEQYFGPGTRLTVT.

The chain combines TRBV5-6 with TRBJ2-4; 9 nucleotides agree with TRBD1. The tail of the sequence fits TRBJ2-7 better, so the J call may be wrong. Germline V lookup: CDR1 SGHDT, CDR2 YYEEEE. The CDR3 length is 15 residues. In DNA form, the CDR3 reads TGTGCCAGCAGCCTCCAAACAGGGGGCCTCTACGAGCAGTACTTC. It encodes CASSLQTGGLYEQYF.

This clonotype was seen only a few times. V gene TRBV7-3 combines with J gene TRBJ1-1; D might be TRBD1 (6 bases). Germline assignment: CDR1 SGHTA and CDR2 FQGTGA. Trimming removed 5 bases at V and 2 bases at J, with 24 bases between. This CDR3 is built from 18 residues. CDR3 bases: TGTGCCAGCAGCCGGAGGGGGGGTACCATTACAGGTAACACTGAAGCTTTCTTT. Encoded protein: CASSRRGGTITGNTEAFF.

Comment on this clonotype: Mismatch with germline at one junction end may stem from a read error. CDR3 DNA sequence: TGCGCCAGCAGTGAAGAGGGCAGGGGGAATTCACCCCTCCACTTT. Translated: CASSEEGRGNSPLHF. The chain has TRBV6-4 and TRBJ1-6; 7 positions agree with TRBD1. Per the germline V gene, CDR1 is MRHNA and CDR2 is SNTAGT. This CDR3 has 15 amino acids.

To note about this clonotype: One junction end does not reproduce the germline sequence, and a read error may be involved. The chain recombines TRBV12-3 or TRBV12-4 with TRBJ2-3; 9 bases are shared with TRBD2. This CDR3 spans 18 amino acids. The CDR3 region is CASSLPLALAGSTDAQYF. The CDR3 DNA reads TGTGCCAGCAGTTTACCTCTGGCGCTAGCGGGGAGCACAGATGCGCAGTATTTT.

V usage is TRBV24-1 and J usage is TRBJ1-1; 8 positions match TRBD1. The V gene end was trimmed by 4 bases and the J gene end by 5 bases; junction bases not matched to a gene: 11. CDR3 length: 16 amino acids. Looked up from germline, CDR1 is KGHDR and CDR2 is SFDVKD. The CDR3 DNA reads TGTGCCACCAGTGACCCCCTCGACAGGGGCGGGACTGAAGCTTTCTTT. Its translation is CATSDPLDRGGTEAFF.

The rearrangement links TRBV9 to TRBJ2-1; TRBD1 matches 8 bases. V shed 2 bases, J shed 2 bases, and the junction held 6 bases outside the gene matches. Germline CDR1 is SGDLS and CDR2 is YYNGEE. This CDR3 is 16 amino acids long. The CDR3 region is CASSVWTGSTYNEQFF. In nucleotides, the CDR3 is TGTGCCAGCAGCGTGTGGACAGGGAGTACCTACAATGAGCAGTTCTTC.

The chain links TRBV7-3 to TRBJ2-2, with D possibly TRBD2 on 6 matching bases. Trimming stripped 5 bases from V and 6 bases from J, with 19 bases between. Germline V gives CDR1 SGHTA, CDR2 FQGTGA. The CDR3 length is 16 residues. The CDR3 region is CASSAAGPGEAGELFF. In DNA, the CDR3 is TGTGCCAGCAGCGCCGCGGGACCCGGGGAGGCCGGGGAGCTGTTTTTT.

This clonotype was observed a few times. The CDR3 spells CASSRVTGTQQETQYF. DNA of the CDR3: TGTGCCAGCAGCCGGGTGACGGGGACCCAGCAAGAGACCCAGTACTTC. The genes are TRBV7-2 and TRBJ2-5, with D perhaps being TRBD1 or TRBD2 (5 bases each). With 5 bases removed from V and 2 bases from J, the gap between germline ends came to 18 bases. The CDR3 contains 16 residues. The germline gives CDR1 SGHTA, CDR2 FQGNSA.

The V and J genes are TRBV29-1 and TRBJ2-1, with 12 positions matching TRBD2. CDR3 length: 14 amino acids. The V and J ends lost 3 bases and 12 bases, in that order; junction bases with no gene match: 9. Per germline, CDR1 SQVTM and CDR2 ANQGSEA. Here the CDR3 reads CSVETSGGPRGQFF. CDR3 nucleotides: TGCAGCGTTGAGACTAGCGGGGGCCCCCGTGGGCAGTTCTTC.

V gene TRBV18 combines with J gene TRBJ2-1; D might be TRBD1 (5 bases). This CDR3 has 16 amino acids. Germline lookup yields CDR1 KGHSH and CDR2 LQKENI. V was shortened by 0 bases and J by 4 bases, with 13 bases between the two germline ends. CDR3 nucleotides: TGTGCCAGCTCACCACCGGGGCAGGCCCCTTACAATGAGCAGTTCTTC. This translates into CASSPPGQAPYNEQFF.

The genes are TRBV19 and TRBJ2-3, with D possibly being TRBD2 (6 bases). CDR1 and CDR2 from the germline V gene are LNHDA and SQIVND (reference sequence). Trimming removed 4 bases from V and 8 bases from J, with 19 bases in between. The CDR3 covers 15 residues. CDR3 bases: TGTGCCAGTAGTACGCCCGGTCCGGCGCGGGGTACGCAGTATTTT. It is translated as CASSTPGPARGTQYF.